The 25 T cell receptor beta chains below all came from one sample that was sequenced in a study of T cells after yellow fever vaccination. TCRdb re-analysed the 5' RACE reads in MiXCR, keeping a single row per CDR3 protein. The table includes some 290,000 distinct CDR3 sequences, 9.5% to 12% detected once. The specimen was CD4+ T cells sorted from PBMCs, collected 45 days after the yellow fever booster vaccination. Receptor source: a man between 18 and 35 years old who received the YFV17D yellow fever vaccine.

This clonotype has more than one count but fewer than ten. The V call is TRBV6-2 or TRBV6-3, the J call TRBJ2-5; TRBD2 is a possible D gene (5 bases). The V end lost 5 bases, the J end lost 5 bases, and 12 bases lay between the germline ends. The germline gives CDR1 MNHEY, CDR2 SVGEGT. The CDR3 runs 13 residues. CDR3: CASSNGVMETQYF. Written as DNA, the CDR3 is TGTGCCAGCAGTAACGGGGTAATGGAGACCCAGTACTTC.

The chain employs TRBV10-3 and TRBJ1-1, with 11 bases lining up with TRBD1. CDR1 is ENHRY, CDR2 SYGVKD, per germline. This CDR3 region has 14 residues. Trimming cost V 10 bases and J 1 base; bases outside gene matches: 5. The CDR3 DNA follows: TGTGCCACCAAGGGACAGGGGGAGAACACTGAAGCTTTCTTT. Amino acids: CATKGQGENTEAFF.

This chain links TRBV9 with TRBJ2-7, with TRBD2 as a possible D gene (5 bases). Germline-derived CDR1 and CDR2 are SGDLS and YYNGEE. The CDR3 totals 15 residues. Trimming took off 0 bases at V and 2 bases at J, with 12 bases between the two ends. CDR3 in DNA: TGTGCCAGCAGCGTAGTTGAGCGGTACCCCTACGAGCAGTACGTC. Translation gives CASSVVERYPYEQYV.

This clonotype was seen a few times. The chain employs TRBV7-2 and TRBJ1-1; D gene unclear. The V gene's germline CDR1 is SGHTA and CDR2 FQGNSA. Trimming cost V 3 bases and J 0 bases, with 11 bases left between them. The CDR3 has 15 residues. The CDR3: CASSFMSKLNTEAFF. The CDR3 region has the DNA TGTGCCAGCAGCTTCATGAGTAAACTGAACACTGAAGCTTTCTTT.

This clonotype was counted a few times. The CDR3 bases are TGTGCCAGCAGCTTAGCGGGTGGGGCAGGGCAGTACTTC. This sequence encodes CASSLAGGAGQYF. V is TRBV7-8 and J is TRBJ2-7, with D tentatively TRBD1 (5 bases). The CDR3 totals 13 residues. V lost 0 bases and J lost 9, with 12 bases in between. The V gene's germline CDR1 is SGHVS and CDR2 FQNEAQ.

The table lists this clonotype with a few counts. The V call is TRBV5-1, the J call TRBJ2-1, with 8 bases lining up with TRBD2. Germline V gives CDR1 SGHRS, CDR2 YFSETQ. The CDR3 runs to 15 residues. The trim removed 0 bases at V and 4 bases at J, leaving 3 bases unmatched. The CDR3 reads CASSLDPGGYNEQFF. In nucleotides, the CDR3 is TGCGCCAGCAGCTTGGATCCGGGGGGGTACAATGAGCAGTTCTTC.

The chain couples TRBV6-1 to TRBJ1-5; TRBD1 aligns across 8 bases. Germline CDR1 and CDR2: MNHNS and SASEGT. Trimming cost V 6 bases and J 5 bases; bases outside gene matches: 12. The CDR3 consists of 16 residues. CDR3 coding DNA: TGTGCCAGCAGAAACGGACAGGGACTAGTTTATCAGCCCCAGCATTTT. Translated: CASRNGQGLVYQPQHF.

Only a few counts were recorded for this clonotype. The chain couples TRBV4-3 to TRBJ1-2, with a possible D match to TRBD1 (5 bases). The germline V gene has CDR1 LGHNA and CDR2 YSLEER. The CDR3 sequence is 14 residues long. V was trimmed by 1 base and J by 2 bases, leaving 8 bases between them. The CDR3 sequence: CASSQGDPNYGYTF. Here the CDR3 DNA reads TGCGCCAGCAGCCAAGGGGACCCCAACTATGGCTACACCTTC.

J is TRBJ2-5 and V is TRBV10-3; D might be TRBD1 or TRBD2, each matching 5 bases. The CDR3 spans 16 residues. Germline-derived CDR1 and CDR2 are ENHRY and SYGVKD. The V end was cut by 2 bases, the J end by 3 bases, with 16 bases between. Written as DNA, the CDR3 is TGTGCCATCAGTGAGATCGGGGCTCTACTGGAAGAGACCCAGTACTTC. It codes for CAISEIGALLEETQYF.

This clonotype showed up many times. The chain uses TRBV11-2 and TRBJ1-2; weak D call: TRBD1 (6 bases). CDR3 length equals 14 residues. V lost 5 bases, J lost 6 bases, and 16 bases lay in between. Germline V gene lookup returns CDR1 SGHAT and CDR2 FQNNGV. The CDR3 protein is CASSHDDTGHGYTF. The CDR3 DNA sequence: TGTGCCAGCAGCCACGACGATACAGGGCATGGCTACACCTTC. Supplemented by reference TRBV11-2 and TRBJ1-2, the full variable domain reads EAGVAQSPRYKIIEKRQSVAFWCNPISGHATLYWYQQILGQGPKLLIQFQNNGVVDDSQLPKDRFSAERLKGVDSTLKIQPAKLEDSAVYLCASSHDDTGHGYTFGSGTRLTVV.

The chain recombines TRBV5-1 with TRBJ1-1; the D is unclear. The germline CDR1 and CDR2 sequences are SGHRS and YFSETQ. V was shortened by 0 bases and J by 11 bases, with 8 bases between the two germline ends. This CDR3 contains 11 residues. CDR3 amino acids: CASSLAGRAFF. The CDR3 nucleotides read TGCGCCAGCAGCTTGGCCGGCAGGGCTTTCTTT.

This clonotype was found a few times. The CDR3: CATSEGGQGGTEAFF. CDR3 bases: TGTGCCACCAGTGAGGGGGGACAGGGAGGCACTGAAGCTTTCTTT. This chain connects TRBV24-1 to TRBJ1-1; the match to TRBD1 covers 9 bases. CDR1 is KGHDR and CDR2 is SFDVKD in the germline V gene. This CDR3 contains 15 residues. Trimming cost V 4 bases and J 4 bases; bases outside gene matches: 6.

V usage is TRBV24-1 and J usage is TRBJ1-5; D call uncertain. The CDR3 is 14 residues long. Germline loops: CDR1 KGHDR, CDR2 SFDVKD. V lost 6 bases and J lost 5, with 13 bases in between. CDR3 region: CATSPQSGDQPQHF. The CDR3 DNA reads as TGTGCCACCAGTCCCCAATCCGGGGATCAGCCCCAGCATTTT.

This chain links TRBV4-1 with TRBJ1-2; D may be TRBD1 (5 bases). Trimming left V 4 bases short and J 10 bases short, with 22 bases between. CDR3 length: 15 residues. Germline V gives CDR1 MGHRA, CDR2 YSYEKL. In DNA form, the CDR3 reads TGCGCCAGCAGCCCCTTTTATGAAGGGGTTTGGTTCTACACCTTC. Protein: CASSPFYEGVWFYTF.

The chain carries TRBV4-1 and TRBJ1-4; no firm D call. From germline, CDR1 is MGHRA and CDR2 YSYEKL. V shed 1 base and J shed 4 bases, with 13 bases lying between them. The CDR3 totals 16 residues. This CDR3 reads CASSQVGSTINEKLFF. The CDR3 coding sequence is TGCGCCAGCAGCCAAGTCGGTTCGACGATTAATGAAAAACTGTTTTTT.

This clonotype appeared a few times. CDR3 residues: CASSQPQASRLAGPSTDTQYF. DNA for the CDR3: TGTGCCAGCAGCCAACCGCAAGCAAGCCGACTAGCGGGACCGAGCACAGATACGCAGTATTTT. The chain joins TRBV4-2 to TRBJ2-3; TRBD2 matches at 11 bases. Germline CDR1 is LGHNA and CDR2 is YNFKEQ. Unmatched junction bases numbered 16, after V lost 2 bases and J lost 0 bases. This CDR3 contains 21 residues.

This sequence joins TRBV5-5 and TRBJ1-4, with D uncertain. V dropped 2 bases and J dropped 2 bases, with 7 bases sitting between them. CDR1 is SGHKS, CDR2 YYEKEE, per germline (reference sequence). CDR3 size: 14 residues. The CDR3 sequence: CASSFQVTNEKLFF. CDR3 nucleotide sequence: TGTGCCAGCAGCTTCCAGGTGACTAATGAAAAACTGTTTTTT.

The sample holds many counts of this clonotype. V and J are TRBV4-1 and TRBJ1-2, with D unclear. Between the trimmed V and J ends, which lost 0 bases and 7 bases, there was a span of 15 bases. Germline CDR1 MGHRA, CDR2 YSYEKL. The CDR3 totals 15 residues. In nucleotides, the CDR3 is TGCGCCAGCAGCCAAGATGCGGGGTTACGGGGTGGCTACACCTTC. Protein sequence: CASSQDAGLRGGYTF.

The chain uses TRBV12-3 or TRBV12-4 and TRBJ1-2; maybe TRBD1 (5 bases). The CDR3 has 12 amino acids. The germline V and J ends were trimmed by 5 bases and 6 bases, with 10 bases remaining between them. CDR3 nucleotide sequence: TGTGCCAGCAGTCCCCAGGGCAATGGCTACACCTTC. Translated: CASSPQGNGYTF.

In this sample, this clonotype turned up a few times. The chain joins TRBV7-2 to TRBJ2-7, with a possible D match to TRBD2 (6 bases). Germline values: CDR1 SGHTA, CDR2 FQGNSA. Between the trimmed V and J ends, which lost 3 bases and 1 base, there was a span of 10 bases. The CDR3 sequence is 14 residues long. Written as DNA, the CDR3 is TGTGCCAGCAGCTTTGTCGGGGGATCCTACGAGCAGTACTTC. Amino acids: CASSFVGGSYEQYF.

This clonotype showed up just a few times. The chain employs TRBV24-1 and TRBJ1-5, with D hard to call. Germline CDR1 reads KGHDR; CDR2 reads SFDVKD. The CDR3 totals 16 residues. Trimming left V 4 bases short and J 1 base short, with 13 bases between. In nucleotides, the CDR3 is TGTGCCACCAGTGACCCGGGCGTCGGGAGCAATCAGCCCCAGCATTTT. As protein: CATSDPGVGSNQPQHF.

This clonotype was seen ten or more times. Here the CDR3 DNA reads TGCGCCAGCAGCTTGGGAGGAGTCGATTCACCCCTCCACTTT. Protein: CASSLGGVDSPLHF. The gene calls are TRBV5-1 and TRBJ1-6; D remains ambiguous. The CDR3 runs 14 residues. V was clipped by 0 bases and J by 8 bases, with 9 bases between them. Germline CDR1 reads SGHRS; CDR2 reads YFSETQ.

This clonotype was seen only a few times. The chain combines TRBV28 with TRBJ2-1; D is unclear. CDR3 length equals 12 residues. Germline loops: CDR1 MDHEN, CDR2 SYDVKM. Trimming left V 6 bases short and J 12 bases short, with 15 bases between. The CDR3 DNA reads TGTGCCAGCAGCCGCCCAAGGGTAGGGCAGTTCTTC. It codes for CASSRPRVGQFF.

This clonotype was observed at least ten times. The genes are TRBV7-9 and TRBJ2-3; 8 bases are shared with TRBD1. V lost 4 bases, J lost 5 bases, and 5 bases stayed unmatched. Germline-derived CDR1 and CDR2 are SEHNR and FQNEAQ (reference sequence). CDR3 length: 14 residues. The CDR3 loop reads CASSSGQGRDTQYF. The CDR3 DNA sequence: TGTGCCAGCAGCTCAGGACAGGGAAGAGATACGCAGTATTTT.

This clonotype was found a few times. Written as DNA, the CDR3 is TGTGCCAGCAGCTTAGGGCCGCCGGGAAGAGCTGGGGCCAACGTCCTGACTTTC. Its protein product is CASSLGPPGRAGANVLTF. The J gene is TRBJ2-6, the V gene TRBV7-9; perhaps TRBD2 as D (5 bases). V was cut by 1 base and J by 2 bases, with 15 bases left in between. The CDR3 sequence is 18 residues long. Per germline, CDR1 SEHNR and CDR2 FQNEAQ (reference sequence).